This T cell receptor (beta chain) was captured in a study of T cell responses to AZD1222 COVID-19 vaccine. Some clones are missing from TCRdb's copy, which holds only in-frame ones; the method was immunoSEQ multiplex PCR. The table includes 18,000 or so clones, nearly 90% detected once. CDR3 size: 15 residues. V was clipped by 7 bases and J by 4 bases, with 17 bases between them. The germline CDR1 and CDR2 sequences are LGHNT and FRNRAP. The clonotype comes from an adult who received the AZD1222 COVID-19 vaccine. The source was peripheral blood, collected 28 days after the second AZD1222 dose. The J gene is TRBJ1-5, the V gene TRBV12-5; TRBD1 might be the D (5 bases). CDR3 nucleotides: TGTGCTAGTGTCCAAGGGACCACTCGGAATCAGCCCCAGCATTTT. Its protein is CASVQGTTRNQPQHF.